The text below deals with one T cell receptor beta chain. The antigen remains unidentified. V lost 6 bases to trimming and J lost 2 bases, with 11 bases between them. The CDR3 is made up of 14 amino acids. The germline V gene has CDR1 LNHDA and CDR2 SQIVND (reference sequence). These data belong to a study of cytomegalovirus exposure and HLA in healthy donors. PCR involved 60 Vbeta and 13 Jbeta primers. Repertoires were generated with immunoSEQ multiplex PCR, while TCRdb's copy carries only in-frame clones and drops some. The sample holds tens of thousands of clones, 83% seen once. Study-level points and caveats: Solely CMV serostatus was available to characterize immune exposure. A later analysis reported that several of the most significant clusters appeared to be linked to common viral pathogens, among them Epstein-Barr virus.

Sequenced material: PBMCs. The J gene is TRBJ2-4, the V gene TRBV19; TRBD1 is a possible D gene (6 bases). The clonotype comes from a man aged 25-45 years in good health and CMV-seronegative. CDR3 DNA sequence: TGTGCCAGTAGGGACAGAAAGACCAAAAACATTCAGTACTTC. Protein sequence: CASRDRKTKNIQYF.